The 20 T cell receptor beta chains reported below all come from one sample, sequenced in a study of T cell changes during pregnancy in multiple sclerosis. TCRdb keeps only in-frame clones here, not all; method: immunoSEQ multiplex PCR. The sample holds under 35,000 clones, 85% to 90% seen once. Here the sequenced sample was CD8+ T cells from peripheral blood mononuclear cells, taken after pregnancy. These receptor sequences come from a female donor with multiple sclerosis, enrolled in a pregnancy study.

The chain combines TRBV27 with TRBJ1-2, with D maybe TRBD1 (5 bases). Trimming removed 4 bases at V and 8 bases at J, with 23 bases between. The germline V gene has CDR1 MNHEY and CDR2 SMNVEV (reference sequence). This CDR3 has 16 residues. CDR3 in amino acids: CASSYLGLWNQEGYTF. In nucleotides, the CDR3 is TGTGCCAGCAGTTACCTGGGACTGTGGAATCAAGAGGGCTACACCTTC.

This clone was detected a few times. The chain employs TRBV7-8 and TRBJ1-5; possibly TRBD1 for D (6 bases). CDR3 size: 15 residues. CDR1 SGHVS and CDR2 FQNEAQ come from the germline V gene. The V end was cut by 3 bases, the J end by 3 bases, with 12 bases between. The CDR3 nucleotides read TGTGCCAGCAGCTTCACGCAGGGGATCAATCAGCCCCAGCATTTT. Residues: CASSFTQGINQPQHF.

The V call is TRBV19, the J call TRBJ2-7; unclear D gene. Trimming shortened V by 0 bases and J by 3 bases, and 9 bases separated the two germline ends. CDR1 is LNHDA and CDR2 is SQIVND in the germline V gene (reference sequence). This CDR3 spans 14 amino acids. CDR3 DNA sequence: TGTGCCAGTAGTATAGACACTGAGGTCTACGAGCAGTACTTC. Translating gives CASSIDTEVYEQYF.

CDR3 sequence reads: CASSEETGGSYGYTF. CDR3 coding DNA: TGTGCCAGCAGTGAAGAGACAGGGGGCAGCTATGGCTACACCTTC. The chain links TRBV6-1 to TRBJ1-2; the match to TRBD1 covers 10 bases. V dropped 1 base and J dropped 4; count of bases not matched to a gene: 3. The CDR3 is made up of 15 amino acids. Germline V lookup: CDR1 MNHNS, CDR2 SASEGT.

The chain uses TRBV5-4 and TRBJ2-1, with D possibly matching TRBD1 (6 bases). Germline CDR1 SGHNT, CDR2 YYREEE (reference sequence). The CDR3 extends over 14 amino acids. V dropped 1 base and J dropped 7 bases, with 12 bases sitting between them. The CDR3 bases are TGTGCCAGCAGCTTGCTGCCAGGGGAGAATGAGCAGTTCTTC. Translation: CASSLLPGENEQFF.

The chain employs TRBV7-9 and TRBJ1-4; no clear D gene. V gave up 4 bases and J gave up 8 bases, with 17 bases separating them. Germline CDR1 SEHNR, CDR2 FQNEAQ (reference sequence). This CDR3 comprises 15 residues. DNA of the CDR3: TGTGCCAGCAGCTCCGAGGGTGTATTGAGCGAAAAACTGTTTTTT. It translates to CASSSEGVLSEKLFF.

The chain is built from TRBV9 and TRBJ1-6; D may be TRBD1 (5 bases). The CDR3 length is 16 residues. With 0 bases removed from V and 2 bases from J, the gap between germline ends came to 9 bases. In germline, CDR1 is SGDLS, CDR2 YYNGEE. The DNA of the CDR3 is TGTGCCAGCAGCGTAGATGTCAGGGCCTATAATTCACCCCTCCACTTT. Protein sequence: CASSVDVRAYNSPLHF.

The chain's CDR3 is CASSQGAGTAVLNEKLFF. CDR3 sequence (DNA): TGCGCCAGCAGCCAAGGGGCCGGGACAGCAGTGCTTAATGAAAAACTGTTTTTT. This sequence joins TRBV4-1 and TRBJ1-4; 7 nucleotides align to TRBD1. CDR3 size: 18 residues. CDR1 and CDR2 from the germline V gene are MGHRA and YSYEKL. With 1 base clipped from V and 4 bases from J, the junction kept 12 bases outside the gene matches.

The V and J genes are TRBV7-9 and TRBJ2-3, with a weak D call TRBD1 (5 bases). CDR1 and CDR2 (germline): SEHNR, FQNEAQ (reference sequence). This CDR3 is built from 15 residues. V gave up 1 base and J gave up 3 bases, with 11 bases separating them. Written as DNA, the CDR3 is TGTGCCAGCAGCTTAGGAGCGCAGGGAACAGATACGCAGTATTTT. Translating gives CASSLGAQGTDTQYF.

CDR3 sequence reads: CASSLRTGGDNEQFF. DNA for the CDR3: TGTGCCAGCAGCTTGCGGACGGGGGGGGACAATGAGCAGTTCTTC. The J gene is TRBJ2-1, the V gene TRBV5-5; TRBD2 aligns across 8 bases. Losses at the gene ends were 1 base for V and 5 bases for J; bases not matched to a gene: 5. The germline V gene encodes CDR1 SGHKS and CDR2 YYEKEE (reference sequence). This CDR3 has 15 amino acids.

The rearrangement links TRBV5-5 to TRBJ2-7, with TRBD1 matching 8 bases. V lost 2 bases, J lost 1 base, and 5 bases stayed unmatched. Germline CDR1 is SGHKS and CDR2 is YYEKEE (reference sequence). CDR3 length: 15 amino acids. CDR3: CASSLYGQGSYEQYF. The CDR3 coding sequence is TGTGCCAGCAGCTTATATGGACAGGGTTCCTACGAGCAGTACTTC.

This chain uses TRBV29-1 with TRBJ2-1; possibly TRBD2 for D (5 bases). Trimming took off 7 bases at V and 8 bases at J, with 12 bases between the two ends. Germline V gene data show CDR1 as SQVTM and CDR2 as ANQGSEA. The CDR3 loop spans 11 amino acids. The CDR3 coding sequence is TGCAGCGGGACTGCTACGGATGAGCAGTTCTTC. Its translation: CSGTATDEQFF.

The V gene is TRBV27, the J gene TRBJ2-7; D remains ambiguous. The ends were cut back, 5 bases at V and 0 bases at J, with 11 bases in the middle. The CDR3 consists of 14 residues. CDR1 is MNHEY, CDR2 SMNVEV, per germline (reference sequence). CDR3 residues: CASSPFGASYEQYF. The CDR3 nucleotides are TGTGCCAGCAGTCCCTTCGGAGCCTCCTACGAGCAGTACTTC.

The chain recombines TRBV5-8 with TRBJ2-1; 10 bases map to TRBD1. V lost 2 bases and J lost 8; bases outside the gene matches: 1. Germline lookup yields CDR1 SGHTS and CDR2 YDEGEE. CDR3 length: 13 residues. CDR3 protein: CASSFGQGDEQFF. CDR3 bases: TGTGCCAGCAGCTTTGGACAGGGGGATGAGCAGTTCTTC.

This rearrangement joins TRBV7-6 to TRBJ2-3; maybe TRBD2 (8 bases). This CDR3 is 14 amino acids long. V was shortened by 4 bases and J by 6 bases, with 14 bases between the two germline ends. The V gene's germline CDR1 is SGHVS and CDR2 FNYEAQ. For the CDR3, the DNA is TGTGCCAGCAGCTCGGGACTAGGGGGCGATACGCAGTATTTT. Protein: CASSSGLGGDTQYF.

The chain employs TRBV28 and TRBJ1-3; no clear D gene. This CDR3 has 15 amino acids. CDR1 is MDHEN, CDR2 SYDVKM, per germline. Trimming shortened V by 1 base and J by 0 bases, and 7 bases separated the two germline ends. The chain's CDR3 is CASSLSTVSGNTIYF. In nucleotides, the CDR3 is TGTGCCAGCAGTTTATCTACAGTCTCTGGAAACACCATATATTTT.

The chain uses TRBV29-1 and TRBJ1-2; D gene ambiguous. CDR1 and CDR2 (germline): SQVTM, ANQGSEA. Trimming stripped 2 bases from V and 6 bases from J, with 16 bases between. The CDR3 extends over 14 amino acids. CDR3 amino acids: CSVEPRLAQDGYTF. The CDR3 nucleotides read TGCAGCGTTGAACCTCGTTTGGCACAAGATGGCTACACCTTC. The full variable domain, its missing parts supplied by reference TRBV29-1 and TRBJ1-2, is SAVISQKPSRDICQRGTSLTIQCQVDSQVTMMFWYRQQPGQSLTLIATANQGSEATYESGFVIDKFPISRPNLTFSTLTVSNMSPEDSSIYLCSVEPRLAQDGYTFGSGTRLTVV.

This rearrangement joins TRBV6-5 to TRBJ1-1; no clear D. The CDR3 is 12 amino acids. Trimming removed 9 bases at V and 3 bases at J, with 11 bases between. The germline V gene encodes CDR1 MNHEY and CDR2 SVGAGI. CDR3: CASLSGYTEAFF. CDR3 in DNA: TGTGCCAGTTTATCGGGGTACACTGAAGCTTTCTTT.

The chain combines TRBV6-1 with TRBJ2-1; 9 bases are shared with TRBD2. J was trimmed by 8 bases and V by 1 base; bases with no gene match: 6. Germline V gene lookup returns CDR1 MNHNS and CDR2 SASEGT. CDR3 length: 15 residues. This chain's CDR3 is CASSEDGGGADEQFF. As DNA, the CDR3 is TGTGCCAGCAGTGAAGATGGCGGGGGGGCCGATGAGCAGTTCTTC.

The V gene is TRBV5-1, the J gene TRBJ2-3, with 9 bases aligning to TRBD1. This CDR3 region has 16 residues. The germline CDR1 and CDR2 sequences are SGHRS and YFSETQ. V was pared by 4 bases and J by 0 bases, with 6 bases of the junction left unmatched. In DNA, the CDR3 is TGCGCCAGCAGCCTCGGACAGGGGCCTAGCACAGATACGCAGTATTTT. Protein sequence: CASSLGQGPSTDTQYF.